These 26 T cell receptor beta chains were all obtained from the same sample, sequenced in a study of T cells after yellow fever vaccination (dated by TCRdb to the late 2010s). The intended sense of this specimen's treatment or condition label: live attenuated yellow fever vaccine strain. Preparation of the library involved 5' RACE. TCRdb shows the sequencer as Illumina HiSeq 2500. In-frame beta chains were kept once TCRdb had trimmed the public reads at Q25 with fastp and called clones with MiXCR. Under each unique CDR3 protein, matching rows form one entry showing the most common genes and DNA. Within this sample are a few hundred thousand distinct CDR3 sequences, with approximately 8% of them counted one time only. Jointly, the top ten make up approximately 15% of the sample. The specimen was PBMCs, collected roughly seven weeks after the first yellow fever vaccination. These receptors were obtained from a man between 18 and 29 years old who received the YFV17D yellow fever vaccine.

There are a few counts of this clonotype. V gene TRBV14 combines with J gene TRBJ2-2, with a weak D call TRBD2 (5 bases). This CDR3 contains 16 residues. V was trimmed by 0 bases and J by 6 bases, leaving 14 bases between them. Germline V gives CDR1 SGHDN, CDR2 FVKESK. In DNA, the CDR3 is TGTGCCAGCAGCCAAGATTGGAGGACCATCCCCGGGGAGCTGTTTTTT. It encodes CASSQDWRTIPGELFF. Drawing the rest from reference TRBV14 and TRBJ2-2, the complete variable domain is EAGVTQFPSHSVIEKGQTVTLRCDPISGHDNLYWYRRVMGKEIKFLLHFVKESKQDESGMPNNRFLAERTGGTYSTLKVQPAELEDSGVYFCASSQDWRTIPGELFFGEGSRLTVL.

This clonotype was counted a few times. V gene TRBV12-3 or TRBV12-4 combines with J gene TRBJ1-1; no clear D. The CDR3 has 13 residues. V gave up 5 bases and J gave up 0 bases, with 7 bases separating them. This chain's CDR3 is CASSQEMNTEAFF. For the CDR3, the DNA is TGTGCCAGCAGTCAAGAAATGAACACTGAAGCTTTCTTT.

V gene TRBV10-3 combines with J gene TRBJ2-3, with unresolved D. Between the trimmed V and J ends, which lost 7 bases and 0 bases, there was a span of 14 bases. Germline CDR1 ENHRY, CDR2 SYGVKD. The CDR3 spans 15 residues. CDR3 region: CAITPHSSSTDTQYF. The DNA of the CDR3 is TGTGCCATCACCCCTCACAGCTCTAGCACAGATACGCAGTATTTT.

In its sample, this clonotype was seen a few times. The chain recombines TRBV4-1 with TRBJ2-7; D gene uncertain. Germline lookup yields CDR1 MGHRA and CDR2 YSYEKL. This CDR3 comprises 13 residues. Deletions cut 1 base from V and 3 bases from J, with 7 bases between. The chain's CDR3 is CASSQAPGYEQYV. CDR3 nucleotide sequence: TGCGCCAGCAGCCAAGCTCCGGGCTACGAGCAGTACGTC.

This clonotype was seen at least ten times. This chain links TRBV5-8 with TRBJ2-1, with TRBD2 as a possible D gene (6 bases). Trimming cost V 3 bases and J 0 bases, with 16 bases left between them. Germline lookup yields CDR1 SGHTS and CDR2 YDEGEE. This CDR3 contains 17 residues. CDR3 DNA: TGTGCCAGCAGCTCCTCACTACTAGCCGGCTCCTACAATGAGCAGTTCTTC. It encodes CASSSSLLAGSYNEQFF.

Ten or more counts support this clonotype. The chain joins TRBV5-1 to TRBJ2-5; TRBD1 matches at 10 bases. This CDR3 has 15 amino acids. Germline V gene lookup returns CDR1 SGHRS and CDR2 YFSETQ. Unmatched junction bases numbered 2, after V lost 0 bases and J lost 3 bases. This CDR3 is CASSLGGTGEETQYF. CDR3 nucleotide sequence: TGCGCCAGCAGCTTGGGCGGGACAGGGGAAGAGACCCAGTACTTC. The entire variable domain, with the rest obtained from reference TRBV5-1 and TRBJ2-5, is as follows: KAGVTQTPRYLIKTRGQQVTLSCSPISGHRSVSWYQQTPGQGLQFLFEYFSETQRNKGNFPGRFSGRQFSNSRSEMNVSTLELGDSALYLCASSLGGTGEETQYFGPGTRLLVL.

The V and J genes are TRBV6-1 and TRBJ1-5; the match to TRBD1 covers 10 bases. With V trimmed by 6 bases and J by 7 bases, 9 bases remained unmatched. This CDR3 region has 15 residues. From germline, CDR1 is MNHNS and CDR2 SASEGT. The chain's CDR3 is CASRPDRGQGQPQHF. DNA of the CDR3: TGTGCCAGCAGACCCGACAGGGGGCAAGGGCAGCCCCAGCATTTT.

This clonotype came up a few times. The gene calls are TRBV5-1 and TRBJ2-1; the match to TRBD1 covers 7 bases. The length of the CDR3 is 15 residues. Germline V gene lookup returns CDR1 SGHRS and CDR2 YFSETQ. The ends lost 1 base at V and 5 bases at J; junction bases unmatched: 6. CDR3 sequence (DNA): TGCGCCAGCAGCTTGAGACAGGGATTCAACAATGAGCAGTTCTTC. Protein product: CASSLRQGFNNEQFF.

The chain uses TRBV4-1 and TRBJ1-1, with D possibly being TRBD1 (6 bases). The CDR3 is made up of 16 amino acids. Germline CDR1 reads MGHRA; CDR2 reads YSYEKL. The V end lost 1 base, the J end lost 4 bases, and 16 bases lay between the germline ends. The CDR3 sequence: CASSQVGRARGTEAFF. CDR3 nucleotides: TGCGCCAGCAGCCAAGTGGGCAGGGCCAGGGGCACTGAAGCTTTCTTT.

The rearrangement uses TRBV4-2 and TRBJ1-6; 11 bases agree with TRBD1. V dropped 0 bases and J dropped 7; count of bases not matched to a gene: 8. The CDR3 loop spans 18 amino acids. Germline assignment: CDR1 LGHNA and CDR2 YNFKEQ. This CDR3 reads CASSQEDWTGGANSPLHF. CDR3 nucleotide sequence: TGTGCCAGCAGCCAAGAGGATTGGACAGGGGGCGCGAATTCACCCCTCCACTTT.

This clonotype came up a few times. The rearrangement uses TRBV18 and TRBJ1-2; D unresolved. V lost 3 bases to trimming and J lost 6 bases, with 8 bases between them. The germline gives CDR1 KGHSH, CDR2 LQKENI. This CDR3 spans 12 amino acids. As DNA, the CDR3 is TGTGCCAGCTCACCCCCTCGTGATGGCTACACCTTC. This sequence encodes CASSPPRDGYTF.

The chain recombines TRBV29-1 with TRBJ2-2; 8 bases are shared with TRBD1. V lost 6 bases and J lost 7; bases outside the gene matches: 13. Germline lookup yields CDR1 SQVTM and CDR2 ANQGSEA. The CDR3 consists of 15 residues. DNA for the CDR3: TGCAGCGTGGGGACAGGATGGGGTATGGGCGGGGAGCTGTTTTTT. This codes for CSVGTGWGMGGELFF.

This clonotype was counted between two and nine times. This chain joins TRBV10-3 and TRBJ1-1; 9 nucleotides agree with TRBD1. The germline V gene encodes CDR1 ENHRY and CDR2 SYGVKD. The CDR3 covers 16 residues. With 3 bases clipped from V and 1 base from J, the junction kept 6 bases outside the gene matches. DNA for the CDR3: TGTGCCATCAGTGACCGGGACAGGGCTCCGAACACTGAAGCTTTCTTT. The encoded protein is CAISDRDRAPNTEAFF.

This chain connects TRBV5-1 to TRBJ1-2; D unclear. Germline CDR1 and CDR2: SGHRS and YFSETQ. This CDR3 has 16 residues. The V gene lost 4 bases and the J gene lost 8 bases, with 24 bases spanning the gap. The CDR3 DNA sequence: TGCGCCAGCAGCCCTACACCCTCTCGGGCGACGGACGGCTACACCTTC. This sequence encodes CASSPTPSRATDGYTF.

The rearrangement links TRBV6-1 to TRBJ1-1; weak D call: TRBD1 (5 bases). Germline CDR1 reads MNHNS; CDR2 reads SASEGT. The V gene lost 6 bases and the J gene lost 2 bases, with 16 bases spanning the gap. The CDR3 sequence is 15 residues long. Here the CDR3 DNA reads TGTGCCAGCAGCCCCCAACGGGGGTCTAACACTGAAGCTTTCTTT. Its translation is CASSPQRGSNTEAFF.

This rearrangement joins TRBV20-1 to TRBJ2-1; the D gene is possibly TRBD2 (5 bases). V was clipped by 5 bases and J by 8 bases, with 10 bases between them. The length of the CDR3 is 11 residues. Germline V lookup: CDR1 DFQATT, CDR2 SNEGSKA (reference sequence). The CDR3 region has the DNA TGCAGTGCTCCCGTACTAGATGAGCAGTTCTTC. Protein: CSAPVLDEQFF.

The V gene is TRBV7-8, the J gene TRBJ1-5; perhaps TRBD1 as D (5 bases). Trimming pared 1 base from V and 4 bases from J, leaving 17 bases between. Germline V gene lookup returns CDR1 SGHVS and CDR2 FQNEAQ. CDR3 length: 17 residues. CDR3 sequence (DNA): TGTGCCAGCAGCTTAGTTCCGGCAGGGCGATGGAATCAGCCCCAGCATTTT. It translates to CASSLVPAGRWNQPQHF.

In this sample, this clonotype turned up a few times. The CDR3 coding sequence is TGTGCCAGCAGCCCAACCTACAATGAGCAGTTCTTC. Translation gives CASSPTYNEQFF. The chain couples TRBV7-2 to TRBJ2-1, with D unclear. Germline V lookup: CDR1 SGHTA, CDR2 FQGNSA. V gave up 5 bases and J gave up 2 bases, with 4 bases separating them. This CDR3 is built from 12 residues.

The gene calls are TRBV6-1 and TRBJ2-7; 7 bases match TRBD2. The CDR3 spans 16 residues. J gave up 5 bases and V 6 bases, and 16 bases lay outside the gene matches. Germline V lookup: CDR1 MNHNS, CDR2 SASEGT. This chain's CDR3 is CASRPATPGGFDEQYF. As DNA, the CDR3 is TGTGCCAGCAGACCCGCGACCCCCGGGGGGTTTGACGAGCAGTACTTC.

This clonotype appeared a few times. The chain joins TRBV12-3 or TRBV12-4 to TRBJ2-1; 12 nucleotides match TRBD2. The V segment lost 6 bases and the J segment 7 bases; nucleotides outside the gene matches: 7. This CDR3 region has 15 residues. In nucleotides, the CDR3 is TGTGCCAGCAGATCTAGCGGGGGGGCGGGGAATGAGCAGTTCTTC. Translated, it gives CASRSSGGAGNEQFF.

The CDR3 sequence: CASSYTRILPGQGGAYEQYF. The CDR3 bases are TGTGCCAGCAGTTACACCCGAATCTTGCCGGGACAGGGAGGAGCCTACGAGCAGTACTTC. The chain carries TRBV6-2 or TRBV6-3 and TRBJ2-7, with 9 bases lining up with TRBD1. The V gene end was trimmed by 2 bases and the J gene end by 2 bases; junction bases not matched to a gene: 19. Germline CDR1 reads MNHEY; CDR2 reads SVGEGT. The CDR3 covers 20 residues.

V is TRBV5-6 and J is TRBJ1-6; D not certain. This CDR3 is 16 amino acids long. CDR1 and CDR2 from the germline V gene are SGHDT and YYEEEE. V lost 1 base, J lost 8 bases, and 16 bases lay in between. The CDR3, as DNA: TGTGCCAGCAGCTTGCGTTCGAGAGCTCGGGATTCACCCCTCCACTTT. This encodes CASSLRSRARDSPLHF.

This clonotype was found a few times. This rearrangement joins TRBV19 to TRBJ2-3; D not resolved. This CDR3 is built from 15 residues. Trimming cost V 7 bases and J 2 bases, with 16 bases left between them. Germline V gene sequence: CDR1 LNHDA, CDR2 SQIVND (reference sequence). CDR3 coding DNA: TGTGCCAGTACCTATGTCGTAGGGTCCACAGATACGCAGTATTTT. Protein product: CASTYVVGSTDTQYF. The entire variable domain, with the rest obtained from reference TRBV19 and TRBJ2-3, is as follows: DGGITQSPKYLFRKEGQNVTLSCEQNLNHDAMYWYRQDPGQGLRLIYYSQIVNDFQKGDIAEGYSVSREKKESFPLTVTSAQKNPTAFYLCASTYVVGSTDTQYFGPGTRLTVL.

This clonotype appeared a few times. V is TRBV29-1 and J is TRBJ1-2; D might be TRBD1 (6 bases). The CDR3 runs to 12 residues. Trimming left V 4 bases short and J 8 bases short, with 14 bases between. The germline gives CDR1 SQVTM, CDR2 ANQGSEA. CDR3 sequence: CSVVGQGKGYTF. In DNA form, the CDR3 reads TGCAGCGTTGTGGGCCAGGGGAAAGGCTACACCTTC.

This clonotype turned up a few times. The chain is built from TRBV6-5 and TRBJ2-5, with 8 bases lining up with TRBD1. Germline V gives CDR1 MNHEY, CDR2 SVGAGI. The CDR3 consists of 14 residues. Losses at the gene ends were 0 bases for V and 7 bases for J; bases not matched to a gene: 4. For the CDR3, the DNA is TGTGCCAGCAGTTACTCGGGACAGGACGGGACCCAGTACTTC. Its protein is CASSYSGQDGTQYF.

This chain connects TRBV3-1 to TRBJ2-4; TRBD2 matches at 13 bases. The J segment lost 8 bases and the V segment lost 11 bases, leaving 21 bases of the junction unmatched. Germline lookup yields CDR1 LGHDT and CDR2 YNNKEL (reference sequence). The CDR3 runs to 18 residues. DNA of the CDR3: TGTGCCTGCTGTTTACTAGCGGGGGGGCCGTCGGATTTGGACATTCAGTACTTC. Residues: CACCLLAGGPSDLDIQYF.